A selection of T cell receptor beta chains follows, all from one sample in a study of OX40 agonist ivuxolimab in advanced cancers. Sequencing used immunoSEQ multiplex PCR; TCRdb keeps in-frame clones, though not all of them. In the table there are about 40,000 clones, about 78% of which are singletons. The source was CD4+ or CD8+ T cells sorted from blood, collected in a trial of the OX40 agonist ivuxolimab. The receptors stem from an adult with an advanced solid tumor such as melanoma, head and neck, liver or kidney cancer. CDR3s include the opening cysteine and the closing phenylalanine or tryptophan. A D gene is named only where the DNA matches it firmly. Size is stated for part of the rows, as once, few or many counts, or as a class when the clone is expanded.

D gene	V gene	clone size	J gene	CDR3 DNA	CDR3 protein
-	TRBV7-9	few	TRBJ1-6	TGTGCCAGCAGCTATCATGACAGGCTAGGGCTGCTTTCACCCCTCCACTTT	CASSYHDRLGLLSPLHF
-	TRBV14	-	TRBJ2-1	TGTGCCAGCAGCCGAGGAGCCAGGGTGGAGTTCTTC	CASSRGARVEFF
-	TRBV7-2	-	TRBJ2-5	TGTGCCAGCAGCTTTTTTTGGCATCCGAAAGAGACCCAGTACTTC	CASSFFWHPKETQYF
TRBD2	TRBV11-2	-	TRBJ2-5	TGTGCCAGCAGCCAACCGCGGGGGGGAGGAGAGACCCAGTACTTC	CASSQPRGGGETQYF
TRBD2	TRBV30	-	TRBJ2-5	TGTGCCTGGAGTCTCCTAGCGGGGGGAGAGACCCAGTACTTC	CAWSLLAGGETQYF
-	TRBV7-9	-	TRBJ2-1	TGTGCCAGCAGCTTAACAGGGTCCTACAATGAGCAGTTCTTC	CASSLTGSYNEQFF
-	TRBV18	-	TRBJ1-1	TGTGCCAGCTCACCGGGGGCCAACCCGCCAGAAGCTTTCTTT	CASSPGANPPEAFF
-	TRBV7-3	-	TRBJ2-2	TGTGCCAGCAGCCCTACCCTACCCGGGGAGCTGTTTTTT	CASSPTLPGELFF
-	TRBV2	-	TRBJ2-1	TGTGCCAGCAGTGTATCACTAGTCTTTTACGATGAGCAGTTCTTC	CASSVSLVFYDEQFF
-	TRBV11-2	-	TRBJ2-1	TGTGCCAGCAGCCCAATAGGGGGTAGGTTTATTGAGCAGTTCTTC	CASSPIGGRFIEQFF
TRBD1	TRBV7-8	-	TRBJ1-2	TGTGCCAGCAGCCGGGGACAGGGGGCATTTGGCTACACCTTC	CASSRGQGAFGYTF
-	TRBV14	-	TRBJ2-2	TGTGCCAGCAGCCGCCGGACCGGGGAGCTGTTTTTT	CASSRRTGELFF
TRBD1	TRBV7-9	-	TRBJ2-1	TGTGCCAGCAGCAACCGGGACAGGGCGATTGGTGAGCAGTTCTTC	CASSNRDRAIGEQFF
-	TRBV6-4	-	TRBJ2-4	TGTGCCATCGTCGCCAAAAACATTCAGTACTTC	CAIVAKNIQYF
-	TRBV4-2	-	TRBJ2-5	TGTGCCAGCAGCCCGCAGGACCAAGAGACCCAGTACTTC	CASSPQDQETQYF
TRBD2	TRBV7-2	-	TRBJ2-7	TGTGCCAGCAGCCAGAACGGAGCGGGAGCATCCTACGAGCAGTACTTC	CASSQNGAGASYEQYF
-	TRBV7-2	-	TRBJ2-3	TGTGCCAGCAGCTCTGATCTTAGCACAGATACGCAGTATTTT	CASSSDLSTDTQYF
-	TRBV28	once	TRBJ2-4	TGTGCCAGCAGTTTCAGACGTGGGCTAGCCAAAAACATTCAGTACTTC	CASSFRRGLAKNIQYF
-	TRBV19	-	TRBJ2-1	TGTGCCAGTAGTTTCGGCGGGTCTAACAATGAGCAGTTCTTC	CASSFGGSNNEQFF
-	TRBV7-2	-	TRBJ2-1	TGTGCCAGCAGCTATACGTTAAGCTCCTACAATGAGCAGTTCTTC	CASSYTLSSYNEQFF
TRBD1	TRBV5-4	-	TRBJ2-3	TGTGCCAGCAGCTCCCGGGACAGGGGGCTGGGAGGAGATACGCAGTATTTT	CASSSRDRGLGGDTQYF
-	TRBV6-6	many	TRBJ1-3	TGTGCCAGCAGAGGGTATGGAGGAAACACCATATATTTT	CASRGYGGNTIYF
-	TRBV7-3	-	TRBJ1-2	TGTGCCAGCAGCTTCCGGGGGGCGGATGGCTACACCTTC	CASSFRGADGYTF
-	TRBV27	few	TRBJ1-1	TGTGCCAGCAGTTTATCCGGGACACTTAACACTGAAGCTTTCTTT	CASSLSGTLNTEAFF
-	TRBV27	-	TRBJ1-1	TGTGCCAGCAGTTTATTTTTACGGGAGAACACTGAAGCTTTCTTT	CASSLFLRENTEAFF
-	TRBV4-1	-	TRBJ2-4	TGCGCCAGCAGCCAAGATACAGGGACCAAAAACATTCAGTACTTC	CASSQDTGTKNIQYF
TRBD2	TRBV5-5	-	TRBJ2-7	TGTGCCAGCAGCCAGACTAGCGGGAGCTCCTACGAGCAGTACTTC	CASSQTSGSSYEQYF
-	TRBV5-1	-	TRBJ1-1	TGCGCCAGCAGCTTGGGCGTCACTGAAGCTTTCTTT	CASSLGVTEAFF
TRBD2	TRBV4-3	-	TRBJ2-1	TGCGCCAGCAGCTTCCGGACTAGCGGGGGTAATGAGCAGTTCTTC	CASSFRTSGGNEQFF
-	TRBV18	-	TRBJ2-5	TGTGCCAGCTCACCTGGAAGTCAAGAGACCCAGTACTTC	CASSPGSQETQYF
-	TRBV12-1	-	TRBJ2-7	TGTGCCAGCAGCCTCCCGGGACTTAGCTACGAGCAGTACTTC	CASSLPGLSYEQYF
TRBD1	TRBV25-1	-	TRBJ2-7	TGTGCCAGCAGTGAATGGGGGACAGGGGACTACGAGCAGTACTTC	CASSEWGTGDYEQYF
TRBD1	TRBV7-2	-	TRBJ1-3	TGTGCCAGCAGCGTCCCAGGGGGCGCCTCTGGAAACACCATATATTTT	CASSVPGGASGNTIYF
TRBD2	TRBV7-8	-	TRBJ2-2	TGTGCCAGCAGCTTTTGGGGACTAGTCGGGGCTGGGGAGCTGTTTTTT	CASSFWGLVGAGELFF
TRBD1	TRBV11-2	-	TRBJ2-5	TGTGCCAGCAGCCGAGGGGACAGGGCAGGGGAGACCCAGTACTTC	CASSRGDRAGETQYF
TRBD2	TRBV14	-	TRBJ2-7	TGTGCCAGCGGACCTAGCGGGAACCCCTACGAGCAGTACTTC	CASGPSGNPYEQYF
-	TRBV7-9	-	TRBJ2-7	TGTGCCAGCAGCTTAGATACCCCGGGACGGACCTACGAGCAGTACTTC	CASSLDTPGRTYEQYF
-	TRBV2	-	TRBJ2-3	TGTGCCAGCAGTGCGTTGGGGGGAAGGACAGATACGCAGTATTTT	CASSALGGRTDTQYF
-	TRBV6-5	-	TRBJ1-3	TGTGCCAGCAGTTGGGTCCCAATCTCTGGAAACACCATATATTTT	CASSWVPISGNTIYF
TRBD1	TRBV7-9	-	TRBJ1-2	TGTGCCAGCAGCTTGGCCAGGTTTCGGGACAGGGCACCAGGCGGCTACACCTTC	CASSLARFRDRAPGGYTF
TRBD2	TRBV4-2	-	TRBJ2-1	TGTGCCAGCAGCCAACCTCTTTGGACTAGCGGGAGCGATGAGCAGTTCTTC	CASSQPLWTSGSDEQFF
TRBD2	TRBV19	-	TRBJ2-7	TGTGCCAGTAGCTCCTGGACTAGCGGCTCCTACGAGCAGTACTTC	CASSSWTSGSYEQYF
TRBD1	TRBV6-5	few	TRBJ1-5	TGTGCCAGCAGTTACACGTCAGGGGGGAATCAGCCCCAGCATTTT	CASSYTSGGNQPQHF
-	TRBV5-1	few	TRBJ2-4	TGCGCCAGCAGCTTTCTACCGGCCTCTGATAGCGGTAACATTCAGTACTTC	CASSFLPASDSGNIQYF
-	TRBV15	-	TRBJ2-5	TGTGCCACCAGCTTACAAGCAGGGAGCTTTGAGACCCAGTACTTC	CATSLQAGSFETQYF
-	TRBV30	once	TRBJ1-1	TGTGCCTGGAGTGAGCCGCCGACTGAAGCTTTCTTT	CAWSEPPTEAFF
TRBD2	TRBV4-1	-	TRBJ2-3	TGCGCCAGCAGCCAACCGGGAGGCGGGAGGGACACAGATACGCAGTATTTT	CASSQPGGGRDTDTQYF
-	TRBV7-9	-	TRBJ2-7	TGTGCCAGCAGCTTAGAAACTTCCTTTGTCCGTACCACCTACGAGCAGTACTTC	CASSLETSFVRTTYEQYF
-	TRBV6-4	few	TRBJ1-6	TGTGCCAGCAGTGAGGTCAGGGTAGCATCACCCCTCCACTTT	CASSEVRVASPLHF
-	TRBV7-9	-	TRBJ2-7	TGTGCCAGCAGCGGTGGAGGGAATCCCTTCGAGCAGTACTTC	CASSGGGNPFEQYF
TRBD2	TRBV7-6	few	TRBJ2-1	TGTGCCAGCAGCCCCGATGGTAGCGGGACCTCCTACAATGAGCAGTTCTTC	CASSPDGSGTSYNEQFF
-	TRBV28	-	TRBJ2-7	TGTGCCAGCAACCCCCCCGGCAGCACCTACGAGCAGTACTTC	CASNPPGSTYEQYF
-	TRBV14	-	TRBJ2-2	TGTGCCAGCAGCCAAGGGGACGCGCGCCGGGTGCTGTTTTTT	CASSQGDARRVLFF
-	TRBV27	once	TRBJ1-1	TGTGCCAGCAGCCTCGGGTGGAGCACTGAAGCTTTCTTT	CASSLGWSTEAFF